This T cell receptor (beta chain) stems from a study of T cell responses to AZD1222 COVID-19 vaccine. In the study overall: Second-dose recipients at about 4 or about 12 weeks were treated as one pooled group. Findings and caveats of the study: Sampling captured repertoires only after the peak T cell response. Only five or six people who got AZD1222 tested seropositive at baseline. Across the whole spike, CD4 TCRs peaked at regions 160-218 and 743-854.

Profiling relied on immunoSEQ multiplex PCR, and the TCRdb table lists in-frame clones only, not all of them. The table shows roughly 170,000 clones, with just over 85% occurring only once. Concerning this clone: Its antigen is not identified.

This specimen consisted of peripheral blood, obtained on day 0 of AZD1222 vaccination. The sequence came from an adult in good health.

DNA of the CDR3: TGTGCCAGCAGTTACCAATGGACTAGCGGGAGGGGCGAGCAGTTCTTC. Its protein product is CASSYQWTSGRGEQFF. The chain uses TRBV6-5 and TRBJ2-1; 15 bases align to TRBD2. The CDR3 length is 16 residues. Germline CDR1 reads MNHEY; CDR2 reads SVGAGI. The V and J ends lost 2 bases and 10 bases, in that order; junction bases with no gene match: 6.